Sequencing of this T cell receptor (beta chain) was carried out in a study of cytomegalovirus exposure and HLA in healthy donors. Unmatched junction bases numbered 5, after V lost 3 bases and J lost 6 bases. This CDR3 is built from 13 residues. CDR1 and CDR2 (germline): SGDLS, YYNGEE. Amplification used 60 Vbeta primers and 13 Jbeta primers. Assay used: immunoSEQ multiplex PCR; TCRdb lists only in-frame clones, some missing. The sample shows 200,000 or so clones, under 90% of them seen only once. The sequenced sample consisted of PBMCs. This clonotype was obtained from a boy under 10 years old in good health and CMV-seronegative. The V call is TRBV9, the J call TRBJ2-5, with TRBD2 matching 7 bases. The CDR3 is CASSGFSGQTQYF. CDR3 nucleotides: TGTGCCAGCAGCGGCTTTAGCGGGCAGACCCAGTACTTC.